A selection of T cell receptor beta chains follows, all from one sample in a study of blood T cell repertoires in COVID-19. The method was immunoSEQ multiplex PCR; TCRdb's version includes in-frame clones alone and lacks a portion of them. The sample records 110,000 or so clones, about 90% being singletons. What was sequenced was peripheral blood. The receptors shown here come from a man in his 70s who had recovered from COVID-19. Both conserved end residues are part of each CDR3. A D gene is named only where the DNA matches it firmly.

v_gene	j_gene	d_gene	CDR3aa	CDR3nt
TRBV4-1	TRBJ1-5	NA	CASSQGGGRDQPQHF	TGCGCCAGCAGCCAAGGGGGTGGGAGGGATCAGCCCCAGCATTTT
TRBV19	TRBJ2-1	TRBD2	CATQRVVGRTSYNEQFF	TGTGCCACCCAGCGGGTGGTCGGGAGGACTTCCTACAATGAGCAGTTCTTC
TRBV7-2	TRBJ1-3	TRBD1	CASSWTGIGNTIYF	TGTGCCAGCAGCTGGACAGGGATTGGAAACACCATATATTTT
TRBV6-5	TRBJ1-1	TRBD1	CASRGQLNTEAFF	TGTGCCAGCAGGGGACAGTTGAACACTGAAGCTTTCTTT
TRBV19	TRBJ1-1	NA	CASSIGGVGTEAFF	TGTGCCAGTAGTATAGGGGGGGTTGGTACTGAAGCTTTCTTT
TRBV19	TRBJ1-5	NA	CASRNRDNYQPQHF	TGTGCCAGTAGGAACCGGGACAATTATCAGCCCCAGCATTTT
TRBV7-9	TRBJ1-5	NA	CASSLGLGAYSNQPQHF	TGTGCCAGCAGCTTAGGTTTAGGGGCGTATAGCAATCAGCCCCAGCATTTT
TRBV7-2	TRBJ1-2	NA	CASSFTDRGYGYTF	TGTGCCAGCAGCTTTACGGATCGGGGCTATGGCTACACCTTC
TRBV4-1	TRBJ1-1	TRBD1	CASSQGDRENTEAFF	TGCGCCAGCAGCCAAGGGGACAGGGAGAACACTGAAGCTTTCTTT
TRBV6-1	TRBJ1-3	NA	CASSEVAVNSGNTIYF	TGTGCCAGCAGTGAAGTGGCGGTCAACTCTGGAAACACCATATATTTT
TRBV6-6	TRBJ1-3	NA	CASSRGPGNTIYF	TGTGCCAGCAGCAGGGGACCTGGAAACACCATATATTTT